This T cell receptor (beta chain) was retrieved from a study of identical twins. TCRdb itself ran the 5' RACE reads through MiXCR, one entry per CDR3 protein. The table includes fewer than 800,000 distinct CDR3 sequences, under 8.5% detected once. Trimming took off 10 bases at V and 10 bases at J, with 22 bases between the two ends. Germline V gene lookup returns CDR1 MNHEY and CDR2 SMNVEV (reference sequence). The CDR3 has 14 residues. A few counts support this clonotype. Its specificity is not known. Study-level findings and limits: Sequences that were out-of-frame, alpha and twin-shared displayed an excess of low generation probability. The models systematically underestimated how much out-of-frame TCR alpha was shared in monozygotic twins.

The sample was also linked to a second study, of yellow fever vaccine responses in identical twins.

The chain uses TRBV27 and TRBJ1-4; D ambiguous. The sequenced sample consisted of PBMCs. This clonotype was sampled from a young woman in good health. The CDR3 loop is CATHTGRYCVKLFF. CDR3 bases: TGTGCCACCCATACCGGGAGATACTGCGTAAAACTGTTTTTT.